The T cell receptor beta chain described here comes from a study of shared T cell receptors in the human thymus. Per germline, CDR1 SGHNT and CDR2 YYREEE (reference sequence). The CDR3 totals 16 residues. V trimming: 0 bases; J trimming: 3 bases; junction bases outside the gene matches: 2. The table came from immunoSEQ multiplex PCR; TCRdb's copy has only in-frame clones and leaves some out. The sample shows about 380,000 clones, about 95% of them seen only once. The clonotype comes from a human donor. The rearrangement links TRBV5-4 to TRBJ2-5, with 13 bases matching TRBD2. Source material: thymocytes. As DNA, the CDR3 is TGTGCCAGCAGCTTGGCACTAGCGGGAGGGAAAGAGACCCAGTACTTC. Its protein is CASSLALAGGKETQYF.